This entry describes one T cell receptor beta chain. The genes are named according to mouse. Read coverage stops 4 residues before the CDR3 terminus; the germline J gene supplies the remainder. These data belong to a study of CD8+ T cells in alopecia areata. Study overall: Grafted skin came from C3H/HeJ donors with spontaneous alopecia (roughly 6-13 months old) and was placed on approximately 6-10-week-old female C3H/HeJ mice.

The CDR3 totals 15 residues. Trimming took 5 bases from V and 3 from J; bases not matched to a gene: 4. Germline V gene data show CDR1 as NSQYPW and CDR2 as LRSPGD (reference sequence). Pooled cells of cutaneous lymph node origin were sorted on CD4, CD8alpha, NKG2D, NKG2ACE and other markers. Following RNA extraction, reverse transcription yielded cDNA that acted as the sequencing template. Generated by immunoSEQ multiplex PCR, the TCRdb table keeps only in-frame clones and is missing some. The repertoire consists of more than 250,000 clones, none detected only once. The chain links TRBV1 to TRBJ2-5, with 11 bases fitting TRBD2. Specimen: CD4+ T cells sorted from a lymph node. The sequence derives from a C3H/HeJ mouse with alopecia areata. Mice of this strain are of MHC haplotype H2-k. CDR3 bases read: TGCACCTGCAGTACTGGGGGGGCTTTTCAAGAC. Translating it yields CTCSTGGAFQD. In full, the CDR3 reads CTCSTGGAFQDTQYF.